A single sample gave rise to the 14 T cell receptor beta chains below, sequenced in a study of T cell changes during pregnancy in multiple sclerosis. TCRdb keeps only in-frame clones here, not all; method: immunoSEQ multiplex PCR. The sample records 40,000 to 50,000 clones, about 85% being singletons. Sequences were derived from CD4+ T cells from peripheral blood mononuclear cells, sampled before pregnancy. Receptors originate from a female donor with multiple sclerosis, enrolled in a pregnancy study.

J is TRBJ2-4 and V is TRBV30; D is ambiguous. CDR3 length: 13 amino acids. Germline V gene sequence: CDR1 GTSNPN, CDR2 SVGIG (reference sequence). V was shortened by 7 bases and J by 0 bases, with 10 bases between the two germline ends. The CDR3 DNA sequence: TGTGCCTATCTAGAGGTAGCCAAAAACATTCAGTACTTC. This encodes CAYLEVAKNIQYF.

This clone has only a few counts. The CDR3 region has the DNA TGTGCCAGCAGCCCAGGGGGGTTATATTCAGCTTTCTTT. It is translated as CASSPGGLYSAFF. V and J are TRBV11-2 and TRBJ1-1; 7 bases are a match to TRBD1. The CDR3 sequence is 13 residues long. In germline, CDR1 is SGHAT, CDR2 FQNNGV. V trimming: 5 bases; J trimming: 10 bases; junction bases outside the gene matches: 10.

This clone was counted a single time. The genes are TRBV5-1 and TRBJ2-7, with D possibly matching TRBD1 (5 bases). Germline V gives CDR1 SGHRS, CDR2 YFSETQ. The CDR3 extends over 12 amino acids. V was clipped by 4 bases and J by 4 bases, with 9 bases between them. The CDR3 region has the DNA TGCGCCAGCAGCCCAGACAGTTACGAGCAGTACTTC. It codes for CASSPDSYEQYF.

The J gene is TRBJ2-7, the V gene TRBV5-4, with 9 bases lining up with TRBD2. This CDR3 is 16 amino acids long. Germline CDR1 is SGHNT and CDR2 is YYREEE (reference sequence). J lost 2 bases, V lost 0 bases, and 6 bases had no gene match. CDR3 sequence: CASSLADLAGTYEQYF. CDR3 nucleotide sequence: TGTGCCAGCAGCTTGGCCGATCTAGCGGGAACCTACGAGCAGTACTTC.

The chain is built from TRBV19 and TRBJ2-1, with TRBD2 matching over 8 bases. The germline gives CDR1 LNHDA, CDR2 SQIVND (reference sequence). V dropped 5 bases and J dropped 7; count of bases not matched to a gene: 10. CDR3 length equals 15 residues. CDR3: CASSVTSGRKNEQFF. As DNA, the CDR3 is TGTGCCAGTAGTGTAACTAGCGGACGGAAGAATGAGCAGTTCTTC.

The chain carries TRBV5-1 and TRBJ2-5; no clear D. The V gene's germline CDR1 is SGHRS and CDR2 YFSETQ. This CDR3 comprises 11 residues. Trimming pared 6 bases from V and 5 bases from J, leaving 8 bases between. The CDR3: CASMSGETQYF. CDR3 sequence (DNA): TGCGCCAGCATGTCCGGGGAGACCCAGTACTTC.

The chain recombines TRBV29-1 with TRBJ2-4; TRBD2 matches 14 bases. V dropped 7 bases and J dropped 6; count of bases not matched to a gene: 8. Looked up from germline, CDR1 is SQVTM and CDR2 is ANQGSEA. This CDR3 is 15 amino acids long. CDR3 DNA sequence: TGCAGCGCACGACTAGCGGGAGGGTTCGGAAACATTCAGTACTTC. As protein: CSARLAGGFGNIQYF.

The V gene is TRBV10-3, the J gene TRBJ2-5; maybe TRBD1 (6 bases). Per the germline V gene, CDR1 is ENHRY and CDR2 is SYGVKD. V lost 6 bases and J 10 bases, leaving 18 bases between the germline ends. CDR3 length: 13 residues. The DNA for the CDR3 is TGTGCCATCAGGGGGCAGGGGCCGGACGACCAGTACTTC. It is translated as CAIRGQGPDDQYF.

The CDR3 bases are TGCGCCAGCAGCTTGGCCCCTAGCGGGACCTACGAGCAGTACTTC. Its translation is CASSLAPSGTYEQYF. The chain is built from TRBV5-1 and TRBJ2-7; 9 bases are shared with TRBD2. The CDR3 loop spans 15 amino acids. Trimming at V came to 0 bases and at J to 2 bases, leaving 3 bases not matched to a gene. Germline lookup yields CDR1 SGHRS and CDR2 YFSETQ.

The chain joins TRBV27 to TRBJ1-3, with D possibly TRBD1 on 6 matching bases. This CDR3 spans 14 amino acids. Germline V lookup: CDR1 MNHEY, CDR2 SMNVEV (reference sequence). Trimming left V 5 bases short and J 2 bases short, with 10 bases between. CDR3 in amino acids: CASSPRTAGNTIYF. In nucleotides, the CDR3 is TGTGCCAGCAGTCCCCGGACAGCTGGAAACACCATATATTTT.

This CDR3 is CASSQVRSLTQYF. CDR3 DNA: TGCGCCAGCAGCCAAGTTCGGAGTTTAACGCAGTATTTT. This chain connects TRBV4-3 to TRBJ2-3; D not resolved. CDR1 is LGHNA, CDR2 YSLEER, per germline. The V end lost 1 base, the J end lost 9 bases, and 11 bases lay between the germline ends. The CDR3 has 13 residues.

The chain carries TRBV10-3 and TRBJ2-7; the match to TRBD1 covers 7 bases. The CDR3 consists of 14 residues. Germline V gene lookup returns CDR1 ENHRY and CDR2 SYGVKD. J was trimmed by 4 bases and V by 3 bases; bases with no gene match: 6. As DNA, the CDR3 is TGTGCCATCAGTGATCAAGGGGGCGGTTACGAGCAGTACTTC. This translates into CAISDQGGGYEQYF.

This clone was seen a handful of times. The V gene is TRBV18, the J gene TRBJ2-2, with D possibly being TRBD1 (6 bases). Germline lookup yields CDR1 KGHSH and CDR2 LQKENI. The CDR3 loop spans 15 amino acids. V gave up 3 bases and J gave up 7 bases, with 15 bases separating them. The CDR3 reads CASSPEAVQGGELFF. The CDR3 DNA sequence: TGTGCCAGCTCACCCGAGGCGGTACAGGGCGGGGAGCTGTTTTTT.

The chain joins TRBV7-2 to TRBJ2-7; D gene ambiguous. V was pared by 2 bases and J by 1 base, with 9 bases between. CDR3 size: 14 residues. Germline CDR1 and CDR2: SGHTA and FQGNSA. This CDR3 reads CASSLNARSYEQYF. CDR3 DNA sequence: TGTGCCAGCAGCTTAAACGCCAGATCCTACGAGCAGTACTTC.